This TCR beta chain came from a study of CD8+ T cells in alopecia areata. Study in general: Tofacitinib was taken orally by treated patients, and the dose was 5 to 10 mg twice daily.

As the sequencing template, cDNA was produced by extracting RNA and reverse transcribing it. The method was immunoSEQ multiplex PCR; TCRdb's version includes in-frame clones alone and lacks a portion of them. The data contain some 110,000 clones, around 50% of them singletons. Notes on this clone: Its cognate antigen is unknown.

Trimming removed 2 bases at V and 1 base at J, with 12 bases between. The CDR3 is 16 residues long. From germline, CDR1 is MNHEY and CDR2 SMNVEV (reference sequence). Treatment meaning: oral pan-JAK inhibitor, 5-10 mg twice daily. In alopecia areata patients, both lesional scalp punch biopsies and peripheral blood were collected. Starting from PBMCs, sorting isolated CD4+ and CD8+ T cells. The study, taken as a whole, reports: In blood and scalp, many expanded lesional clones persisted during tofacitinib.

The sequencing here drew on CD8+ T cells sorted from blood, taken at week 24, from a patient treated with tofacitinib. The receptor comes from a human donor with alopecia areata. V is TRBV27 and J is TRBJ1-5; the D gene is possibly TRBD1 (5 bases). CDR3 loop: CASSLSAGLSNQPQHF. CDR3 in DNA: TGTGCCAGCAGTTTAAGTGCAGGGTTGAGCAATCAGCCCCAGCATTTT.